This T cell receptor (beta chain) stems from a study of vaccination and CD4 T cells after COVID-19. V gave up 0 bases and J gave up 0 bases, with 8 bases separating them. In germline, CDR1 is MNHEY, CDR2 SVGAGI. This CDR3 is 15 amino acids long. This clonotype appeared a few times. The antigen remains unidentified. Once obtained from cultured CD4+ T cells, the DNA was sequenced using the Oncomine TCR Beta short-read assay. Genomic DNA was drawn out of CD4+ T cells grown in culture. TCRdb re-analysed the PCR reads in MiXCR, keeping a single row per CDR3 protein. There are around 11,000 distinct CDR3 sequences in the sample; under 40% occur only once, and roughly 21% lies in the top ten. Treatment: approximately 11-day PBMC culture with coronavirus spike peptide pools or control peptides (ViraFEST assay). Samples of CD4+ T cells were obtained from the unexposed donor before the COVID-19 pandemic (2011-2018).

The sequence was collected from a human donor in good health. This chain connects TRBV6-5 to TRBJ1-2; D not resolved. The source material was CD4+ T cells from blood, cultured in vitro. The CDR3 DNA reads as TGTGCCAGCAGTTACTCTCAGGCCACTAACTATGGCTACACCTTC. Translating it yields CASSYSQATNYGYTF.